Reported below is one T cell receptor (beta chain). What antigen it recognizes has not been identified. No base-level quality is on record; no much larger clone is a single base apart. The time point label, as the study defines it: before hematopoietic stem cell transplant. PRAID was marked by prominent immunodeficiency together with autoinflammation. Before TRB sequencing, T-cell subsets (conventional T cells, CD8+ T cells, regulatory T cells, T follicular helper cells) were sorted. The library was built by means of the immunoSEQ multiplex PCR assay. The paper's data handling went like this. Repertoire diversity was quantified with Shannon entropy, accounting for clonal size distribution. The Gini-Simpson index (Simpson_1-D) was used to measure inequality in clonotype distribution. The table comes from immuneACCESS by way of TCRdb, which keeps in-frame sequences with V and J called. Part of the clones is missing from these tables; in studies checked, under half for an unresolved V gene and the rest for unknown reasons. The DNA was the basis for D and trimming; V, J and clone size are from that table. The sample data list roughly 28,000 clones, and 75% to 90% of these were observed just once. The ten largest clones represent 2.5% of the sample.

These data come from a study of stem cell transplantation in POMP-related autoinflammatory disease (dated by TCRdb to the early 2020s). A note on the overall study: According to the study's hypothesis, the TRB repertoire gets skewed because defective thymoproteasomes impair MHC class I-dependent CD8+ T-cell differentiation and positive selection. Before transplant, patients showed CD4+ naive T-cell skewing, low CD8+ T-cell proportions, and reduced T-cell cytokine secretion. The effect of POMP deficiency on T-cell receptor beta repertoire diversity and CDR3 characteristics was assessed by high-throughput TRB sequencing. Study-level results and caveats: The number of unique TRB V-J gene pairings in PRAID patients was restricted. Statistical significance for the trend toward lower diversity and increased clonality in PRAID patients was reached only for regulatory T cells. Across all analyzed T-cell subsets, PRAID patients showed a trend toward higher clonality and lower TRB diversity.

V has 5 bases trimmed and J has 2 bases trimmed; junction bases matching no gene number 2. Its CDR3 holds 14 amino acids, cysteine through phenylalanine. Only the CDR3 part of the read is kept: 42 bases, read in frame from the first base. The germline V gene (reference sequence) supplies CDR1 MNHEY and CDR2 SMNVEV. This sequence originates from a human donor with POMP-related autoinflammation and immune dysregulation (PRAID). The chain couples TRBV27 to TRBJ1-3, with 8 bases matching TRBD1. The sequences come from CD4+ T cells from PBMCs, collected before stem cell transplantation. The nucleotides are TGTGCCAGCAGTGCGGACAGGGCTGGAAACACCATATATTTT. Its translation reads: CASSADRAGNTIYF.